This passage covers 2 T cell receptor beta chains from one sample sequenced in a study of blood T cell repertoires in COVID-19. Here immunoSEQ multiplex PCR was the method, and the copy in TCRdb shows in-frame clones only, minus some. Of over 300,000 clones in the sample, 70% to 90% were seen once. Sequencing was carried out using PBMCs or T cells enriched from blood (not recorded which). The source of these receptors is a woman in her 40s who had recovered from COVID-19.

This chain connects TRBV20-1 to TRBJ2-1, with 7 bases fitting TRBD2. Germline loops: CDR1 DFQATT, CDR2 SNEGSKA (reference sequence). This CDR3 spans 11 amino acids. V lost 6 bases to trimming and J lost 10 bases; unmatched junction nucleotides: 6. The CDR3 loop reads CSAQPAGEQFF. The CDR3 DNA reads TGCAGTGCGCAACCAGCGGGGGAGCAGTTCTTC.

This clone has only one observation. This rearrangement joins TRBV27 to TRBJ2-3; a possible D gene is TRBD2 (5 bases). Germline values: CDR1 MNHEY, CDR2 SMNVEV (reference sequence). Trimming cost V 8 bases and J 5 bases, with 14 bases left between them. The CDR3 has 13 residues. CDR3 in amino acids: CASGTRGGDTQYF. The CDR3 nucleotides read TGTGCCAGCGGAACTAGAGGTGGAGATACGCAGTATTTT.